Below are 31 T cell receptor beta chains sequenced from a single sample in a study of human T cells and chemical hapten exposure. The time point was: patch test 2, 6 weeks after DPC sensitization. Treatment noted: therapeutic diphenylcyclopropenone sensitization with weekly scalp DPC. TCRdb redid the calling of the RACE reads with MiXCR, one entry per CDR3 protein. The sample lists over 85,000 distinct CDR3 sequences, around 9.3% seen once, with approximately 2% in the top ten. The sequenced sample was whole blood, obtained in connection with sensitization to the hapten diphenylcyclopropenone (DPC). These receptors all stem from a woman in her forties with alopecia areata. Some clones in this sample may be carry-over from other donors' samples.

In this sample, this clonotype turned up many times. V is TRBV7-6 and J is TRBJ2-7; 7 bases match TRBD1. CDR3 length: 13 amino acids. The V and J ends lost 5 bases and 4 bases, in that order; junction bases with no gene match: 5. Germline-derived CDR1 and CDR2 are SGHVS and FNYEAQ. CDR3: CASSPGQVYEQYF. DNA for the CDR3: TGTGCCAGCAGCCCCGGACAGGTATACGAGCAGTACTTC.

The genes are TRBV18 and TRBJ1-2, with 8 bases lining up with TRBD1. The CDR3 is 17 amino acids. The V gene's germline CDR1 is KGHSH and CDR2 LQKENI. V lost 2 bases and J lost 2; bases outside the gene matches: 10. Written as DNA, the CDR3 is TGTGCCAGCTCACCAATACCAGGGGGCAGCCTCAACTATGGCTACACCTTC. Amino acid sequence: CASSPIPGGSLNYGYTF.

This chain uses TRBV5-1 with TRBJ2-1; 11 nucleotides line up with TRBD2. Trimming took 4 bases from V and 10 from J; bases not matched to a gene: 13. CDR3 length: 16 residues. CDR1 and CDR2 (germline): SGHRS, YFSETQ. The CDR3 DNA reads as TGCGCCAGCAGCCTACTAACTAGCGGGGGTACAAGGGAGCAGTTCTTC. This translates into CASSLLTSGGTREQFF.

This clonotype occurred many times. The J gene is TRBJ2-2, the V gene TRBV29-1, with TRBD1 as a possible D gene (5 bases). The germline V gene has CDR1 SQVTM and CDR2 ANQGSEA. V was trimmed by 1 base and J by 6 bases, leaving 9 bases between them. The CDR3 spans 13 residues. The CDR3 loop reads CSVEGGAPGELFF. In DNA form, the CDR3 reads TGCAGCGTTGAAGGGGGCGCGCCCGGGGAGCTGTTTTTT.

The sample holds a few counts of this clonotype. CDR3 in amino acids: CASSPNGQINEKLFF. As DNA, the CDR3 is TGCGCCAGCAGCCCCAACGGGCAGATTAATGAAAAACTGTTTTTT. V and J are TRBV4-1 and TRBJ1-4; D is uncertain. There are 15 residues in the CDR3. V was pared by 4 bases and J by 4 bases, with 13 bases between. Per germline, CDR1 MGHRA and CDR2 YSYEKL.

With respect to this clonotype: Given a much more abundant clone one base away, this may be a read error. J is TRBJ2-3 and V is TRBV4-3, with D perhaps TRBD2 (5 bases). The V gene's germline CDR1 is LGHNA and CDR2 YSLEER. The CDR3 is 16 amino acids. The CDR3 region is CASCHRYRNGADTQYF. Here the CDR3 DNA reads TGCGCCAGCTGCCACAGATATAGGAACGGGGCAGATACGCAGTATTTT.

There are many counts of this clonotype. The chain combines TRBV24-1 with TRBJ2-7; 7 bases match TRBD2. Germline CDR1 and CDR2: KGHDR and SFDVKD. Unmatched junction bases numbered 6, after V lost 5 bases and J lost 3 bases. The CDR3 is 14 residues long. CDR3 nucleotides: TGTGCCACCAGTGGAGCGGGAAATATCTACGAGCAGTACTTC. Its protein is CATSGAGNIYEQYF.

This clonotype has only a few counts. V and J are TRBV4-1 and TRBJ2-3; D is possibly TRBD1 or TRBD2 (5 bases each). Germline V gene sequence: CDR1 MGHRA, CDR2 YSYEKL. The CDR3 runs 19 residues. V was trimmed by 4 bases and J by 0 bases, leaving 23 bases between them. CDR3 in amino acids: CASSLTSYPGPPSTDTQYF. The CDR3 region has the DNA TGCGCCAGCAGCCTCACCTCATACCCGGGACCCCCCAGCACAGATACGCAGTATTTT.

This clonotype was detected a few times. The chain is built from TRBV7-2 and TRBJ2-7, with D possibly being TRBD2 (6 bases). Trimming removed 4 bases at V and 2 bases at J, with 12 bases between. Germline-derived CDR1 and CDR2 are SGHTA and FQGNSA. The CDR3 is made up of 14 amino acids. The CDR3: CASSSPSVAYEQYF. CDR3 DNA: TGTGCCAGCAGCTCCCCTAGCGTTGCCTACGAGCAGTACTTC.

This clonotype was recorded many times. This rearrangement joins TRBV30 to TRBJ2-2, with a possible D match to TRBD1 (5 bases). The CDR3 is 13 amino acids. Germline V lookup: CDR1 GTSNPN, CDR2 SVGIG (reference sequence). V lost 4 bases and J 2 bases, leaving 8 bases between the germline ends. The CDR3 loop reads CAWTGINTGELFF. As DNA, the CDR3 is TGTGCCTGGACAGGGATCAACACCGGGGAGCTGTTTTTT.

The chain links TRBV4-3 to TRBJ2-2; 16 nucleotides agree with TRBD2. There are 19 residues in the CDR3. V was clipped by 2 bases and J by 6 bases; unmatched bases: 9. CDR1 and CDR2 from the germline V gene are LGHNA and YSLEER. This CDR3 is CASSQWGLAGGPGAGELFF. As DNA, the CDR3 is TGCGCCAGCAGCCAATGGGGACTAGCGGGAGGGCCTGGCGCCGGGGAGCTGTTTTTT.

The chain joins TRBV7-3 to TRBJ2-7, with D perhaps TRBD1 (6 bases). The CDR3 is 13 residues long. Germline CDR1 SGHTA, CDR2 FQGTGA. Trimming took off 5 bases at V and 10 bases at J, with 18 bases between the two ends. CDR3 sequence: CASSPNRQEYQYF. CDR3 DNA sequence: TGTGCCAGCAGCCCAAACCGACAGGAATACCAGTACTTC. Supplemented by reference TRBV7-3 and TRBJ2-7, the full variable domain reads GAGVSQTPSNKVTEKGKYVELRCDPISGHTALYWYRQSLGQGPEFLIYFQGTGAADDSGLPNDRFFAVRPEGSVSTLKIQRTERGDSAVYLCASSPNRQEYQYFGPGTRLTVT.

This clonotype was seen a few times. The chain couples TRBV6-6 to TRBJ2-7, with unresolved D. CDR1 MNHNY and CDR2 SVGAGI come from the germline V gene (reference sequence). Trimming removed 6 bases at V and 3 bases at J, with 6 bases between. The CDR3 is 11 residues long. The CDR3 region has the DNA TGTGCCAGCAGCCACCTCTACGAGCAGTACTTC. The encoded protein is CASSHLYEQYF.

Only a few counts were recorded for this clonotype. This rearrangement joins TRBV7-9 to TRBJ1-1; no reliable D call. The CDR3 spans 14 residues. The V and J ends lost 2 bases and 1 base respectively, with 8 bases between them. Germline CDR1 reads SEHNR; CDR2 reads FQNEAQ (reference sequence). This chain's CDR3 is CASSLSGSNTEAFF. CDR3 sequence (DNA): TGTGCCAGCAGCTTAAGCGGTTCGAACACTGAAGCTTTCTTT.

The rearrangement joins TRBV20-1 to TRBJ2-3, with D unclear. The CDR3 runs to 12 residues. Germline V gene lookup returns CDR1 DFQATT and CDR2 SNEGSKA (reference sequence). V lost 0 bases and J 4 bases, leaving 5 bases between the germline ends. This chain's CDR3 is CSARESADTQYF. CDR3 sequence (DNA): TGCAGTGCTAGAGAGTCCGCAGATACGCAGTATTTT.

The gene calls are TRBV28 and TRBJ1-1, with 9 bases aligning to TRBD1. This CDR3 is 14 amino acids long. Trimming at V came to 2 bases and at J to 10 bases, leaving 8 bases not matched to a gene. The germline V gene has CDR1 MDHEN and CDR2 SYDVKM. The CDR3 nucleotides are TGTGCCAGCAGTTTACCCGGGGGACAGGGCCGAGCTTTCTTT. Its translation: CASSLPGGQGRAFF. Drawing the rest from reference TRBV28 and TRBJ1-1, the complete variable domain is DVKVTQSSRYLVKRTGEKVFLECVQDMDHENMFWYRQDPGLGLRLIYFSYDVKMKEKGDIPEGYSVSREKKERFSLILESASTNQTSMYLCASSLPGGQGRAFFGQGTRLTVV.

This clonotype has a handful of counts. This chain joins TRBV27 and TRBJ1-5; TRBD1 matches 7 bases. With 4 bases clipped from V and 0 bases from J, the junction kept 6 bases outside the gene matches. CDR1 is MNHEY and CDR2 is SMNVEV in the germline V gene (reference sequence). The CDR3 totals 16 residues. The CDR3 DNA follows: TGTGCCAGCAGTTCCCTCGGACAGGCTAGCAATCAGCCCCAGCATTTT. It translates to CASSSLGQASNQPQHF.

This clonotype was seen at least ten times. This rearrangement joins TRBV11-2 to TRBJ2-1; 11 bases are shared with TRBD2. The CDR3 is 16 amino acids. Germline V gene data show CDR1 as SGHAT and CDR2 as FQNNGV. Unmatched junction bases numbered 11, after V lost 6 bases and J lost 7 bases. This chain's CDR3 is CASRSDSGRAGNEQFF. The DNA for the CDR3 is TGTGCCAGCAGATCTGATAGCGGGAGGGCCGGGAATGAGCAGTTCTTC.

The chain recombines TRBV27 with TRBJ2-3; 12 bases fit TRBD2. Germline V CDR1 and CDR2: MNHEY, SMNVEV (reference sequence). The CDR3 sequence is 15 residues long. The V and J ends lost 6 bases and 4 bases, in that order; junction bases with no gene match: 5. The CDR3 sequence: CASRDLAGGSDTQYF. The DNA for the CDR3 is TGTGCCAGCAGGGATCTAGCGGGAGGGTCAGATACGCAGTATTTT.

The genes are TRBV14 and TRBJ2-1, with 12 nucleotides matching TRBD2. V shed 4 bases, J shed 12 bases, and the junction held 7 bases outside the gene matches. Germline loops: CDR1 SGHDN, CDR2 FVKESK. The CDR3 has 14 amino acids. Here the CDR3 reads CASSPRTSGTGQFF. CDR3 coding DNA: TGTGCCAGCAGCCCGAGGACTAGCGGGACCGGGCAGTTCTTC.

This clonotype appeared a few times. The chain uses TRBV9 and TRBJ2-7, with 9 bases lining up with TRBD1. The germline gives CDR1 SGDLS, CDR2 YYNGEE. The CDR3 consists of 15 residues. The V gene end was trimmed by 5 bases and the J gene end by 4 bases; junction bases not matched to a gene: 10. The CDR3 DNA is TGTGCCAGCAGTCGGCGGGGACAGGGTCCTTACGAGCAGTACTTC. Translating gives CASSRRGQGPYEQYF.

This clonotype has ten or more counts. This chain connects TRBV7-2 to TRBJ2-7; D is unresolved. Trimming shortened V by 1 base and J by 5 bases, and 15 bases separated the two germline ends. The CDR3 contains 15 residues. Germline V gene sequence: CDR1 SGHTA, CDR2 FQGNSA. CDR3: CASSLDAARINEQYF. The CDR3 coding sequence is TGTGCCAGCAGCTTAGATGCGGCTAGAATCAACGAGCAGTACTTC.

This clonotype was counted between two and nine times. The chain uses TRBV7-9 and TRBJ2-7; weak D call: TRBD1 (6 bases). The CDR3 is 13 amino acids. V was pared by 5 bases and J by 2 bases, with 10 bases between. Germline V CDR1 and CDR2: SEHNR, FQNEAQ (reference sequence). CDR3 region: CASSQGRPYEQYF. CDR3 nucleotides: TGTGCCAGCAGCCAGGGGCGACCCTACGAGCAGTACTTC. The whole variable domain, remainder taken from reference TRBV7-9 and TRBJ2-7, is DTGVSQNPRHKITKRGQNVTFRCDPISEHNRLYWYRQTLGQGPEFLTYFQNEAQLEKSRLLSDRFSAERPKGSFSTLEIQRTEQGDSAMYLCASSQGRPYEQYFGPGTRLTVT.

This clonotype was counted many times. In nucleotides, the CDR3 is TGTGCCAGCAGCTTGGGACTAGCGGGAGGGTATGAGACCCAGTACTTC. The encoded protein is CASSLGLAGGYETQYF. The chain uses TRBV7-3 and TRBJ2-5, with TRBD2 matching 16 bases. The CDR3 sequence is 16 residues long. The germline CDR1 and CDR2 sequences are SGHTA and FQGTGA. With 3 bases clipped from V and 5 bases from J, the junction kept 3 bases outside the gene matches.

The V call is TRBV29-1, the J call TRBJ2-3; 8 bases agree with TRBD2. Trimming removed 4 bases from V and 2 bases from J; junction bases left unmatched: 8. Germline-derived CDR1 and CDR2 are SQVTM and ANQGSEA. The CDR3 loop spans 15 amino acids. CDR3 loop: CSVGVAGGLTDTQYF. CDR3 DNA: TGCAGCGTTGGAGTGGCGGGAGGCCTCACAGATACGCAGTATTTT.

The chain recombines TRBV11-1 with TRBJ2-1; a possible D gene is TRBD1 (6 bases). V lost 5 bases and J lost 9, with 11 bases in between. Germline CDR1 reads SGHAT; CDR2 reads FQDESV (reference sequence). This CDR3 contains 12 residues. The CDR3 nucleotides read TGTGCCAGCAGCCGCCGACAGGCTGAGCAGTTCTTC. Its protein product is CASSRRQAEQFF.

This clonotype was counted many times. J is TRBJ2-3 and V is TRBV9; TRBD2 matches at 8 bases. This CDR3 is built from 18 residues. The trim removed 0 bases at V and 2 bases at J, leaving 11 bases unmatched. Germline V gene data show CDR1 as SGDLS and CDR2 as YYNGEE. This chain's CDR3 is CASSVAWAGGPFTDTQYF. The CDR3 coding sequence is TGTGCCAGCAGCGTAGCTTGGGCGGGAGGACCGTTCACAGATACGCAGTATTTT.

This clonotype was counted a few times. V gene TRBV28 combines with J gene TRBJ1-5; TRBD1 matches 8 bases. The germline V gene encodes CDR1 MDHEN and CDR2 SYDVKM. The CDR3 has 16 residues. The junction had 8 bases not matched to a gene; V was cut back by 6 bases and J by 1 base. CDR3 in DNA: TGTGCCAGCAGCTTTCGGACAGGGCCAAGCAATCAGCCCCAGCATTTT. It codes for CASSFRTGPSNQPQHF. Full variable domain (outside the CDR3, taken from reference TRBV28 and TRBJ1-5): DVKVTQSSRYLVKRTGEKVFLECVQDMDHENMFWYRQDPGLGLRLIYFSYDVKMKEKGDIPEGYSVSREKKERFSLILESASTNQTSMYLCASSFRTGPSNQPQHFGDGTRLSIL.

This clonotype was recorded many times. The genes are TRBV12-3 or TRBV12-4 and TRBJ2-1; 9 nucleotides agree with TRBD2. The length of the CDR3 is 15 residues. V shed 6 bases and J 0 bases; nucleotides not matched to a gene: 3. CDR3 in amino acids: CASRGREGSYNEQFF. For the CDR3, the DNA is TGTGCCAGCAGGGGGCGGGAGGGCTCCTACAATGAGCAGTTCTTC.

This rearrangement joins TRBV4-3 to TRBJ1-1, with unresolved D. V lost 1 base and J 3 bases, leaving 6 bases between the germline ends. Germline CDR1 reads LGHNA; CDR2 reads YSLEER. This CDR3 has 13 residues. DNA of the CDR3: TGCGCCAGCAGCCAAGGAGCTTACACTGAAGCTTTCTTT. Its translation is CASSQGAYTEAFF.

This clonotype was counted a few times. The rearrangement links TRBV21-1 to TRBJ2-7; TRBD2 is the table's D call and was not checked against the DNA. TRBV21-1 is reported as a pseudogene. This CDR3 has 18 residues. The DNA for the CDR3 is TGTGCCAGCAGCAAAGTTCTTAGGCGGAGTCGTGGCCCGTACGAGCAGTACTTC. Translated, it gives CASSKVLRRSRGPYEQYF.